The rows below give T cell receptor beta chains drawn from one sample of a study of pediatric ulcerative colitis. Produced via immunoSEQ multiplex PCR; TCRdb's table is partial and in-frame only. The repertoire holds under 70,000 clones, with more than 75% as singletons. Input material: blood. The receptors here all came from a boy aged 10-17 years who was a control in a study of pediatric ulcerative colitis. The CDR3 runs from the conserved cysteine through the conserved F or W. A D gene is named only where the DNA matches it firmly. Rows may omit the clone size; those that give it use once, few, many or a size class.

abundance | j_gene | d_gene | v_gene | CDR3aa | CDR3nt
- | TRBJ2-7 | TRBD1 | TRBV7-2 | CASSLATGYGAYEQYF | TGTGCCAGCAGCTTAGCGACAGGGTACGGAGCCTACGAGCAGTACTTC
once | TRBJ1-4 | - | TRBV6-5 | CASSYSAGLEKLFF | TGTGCCAGCAGTTACTCAGCAGGGCTTGAAAAACTGTTTTTT
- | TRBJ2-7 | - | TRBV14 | CASSLRVSRYEQYF | TGTGCCAGCAGCCTACGGGTTTCTAGGTACGAGCAGTACTTC
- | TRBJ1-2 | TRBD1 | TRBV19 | CASKPQGPNYGYTF | TGTGCCAGTAAACCACAGGGGCCCAACTATGGCTACACCTTC
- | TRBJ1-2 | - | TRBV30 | CAWRSRRGDGYTF | TGTGCCTGGAGGTCCCGGAGGGGAGATGGCTACACCTTC
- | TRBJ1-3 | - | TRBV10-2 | CASSDRGAEGNTIYF | TGCGCCAGCAGTGACCGGGGCGCGGAAGGAAACACCATATATTTT
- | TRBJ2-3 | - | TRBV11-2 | CASSLMGDTQYF | TGTGCCAGCAGCCTTATGGGAGATACGCAGTATTTT
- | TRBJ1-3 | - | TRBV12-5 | CASGFVGRPNTPDTIYF | TGTGCTAGTGGTTTTGTGGGTCGGCCAAACACTCCCGACACCATATATTTT
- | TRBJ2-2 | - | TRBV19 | CASSRRQVPGELFF | TGTGCCAGTAGTAGGCGACAGGTTCCCGGGGAGCTGTTTTTT
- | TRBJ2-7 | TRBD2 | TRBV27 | CASSSPIAGGNLAEQYF | TGTGCCAGCAGTTCCCCGATAGCGGGAGGCAACCTCGCCGAGCAGTACTTC
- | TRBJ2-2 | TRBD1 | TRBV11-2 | CASSSVKTGGTETGELFF | TGTGCCAGCAGCTCTGTAAAAACAGGGGGCACGGAAACCGGGGAGCTGTTTTTT
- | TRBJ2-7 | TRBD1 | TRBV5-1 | CASRQTGNTTYEQYF | TGCGCCAGCAGACAGACAGGGAATACGACCTACGAGCAGTACTTC
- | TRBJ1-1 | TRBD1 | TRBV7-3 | CASSLGTVNTEAFF | TGTGCCAGCAGCTTGGGGACAGTGAACACTGAAGCTTTCTTT
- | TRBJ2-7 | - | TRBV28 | CASSFRQGIYEQYF | TGTGCCAGCAGTTTCCGGCAGGGGATCTACGAGCAGTACTTC
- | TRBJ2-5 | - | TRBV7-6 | CASSLSRAVQETQYF | TGTGCCAGCAGCTTATCCAGGGCCGTTCAAGAGACCCAGTACTTC
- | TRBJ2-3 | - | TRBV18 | CASSTTGERDTQYF | TGTGCCAGCTCAACTACGGGGGAAAGGGATACGCAGTATTTT
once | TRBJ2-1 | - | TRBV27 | CASRPTDSSYNEQFF | TGTGCCAGCAGGCCGACTGATAGCTCCTACAATGAGCAGTTCTTC
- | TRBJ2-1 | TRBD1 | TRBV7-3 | CASSLTDRASYNEQFF | TGTGCCAGCAGCTTAACGGACAGGGCCTCCTACAATGAGCAGTTCTTC
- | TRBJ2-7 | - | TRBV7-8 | CASSENREQYF | TGTGCCAGCAGCGAAAACAGGGAGCAGTACTTC
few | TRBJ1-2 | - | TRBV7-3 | CASSPGGGRGYTF | TGTGCCAGCAGCCCAGGCGGGGGACGGGGCTACACCTTC
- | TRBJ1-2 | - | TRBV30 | CAWSQPSDSYGYTF | TGTGCCTGGAGTCAACCCTCGGACTCCTATGGCTACACCTTC
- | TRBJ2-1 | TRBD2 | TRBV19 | CASTSGSSYNEQFF | TGTGCCAGTACTAGCGGGAGCTCCTACAATGAGCAGTTCTTC
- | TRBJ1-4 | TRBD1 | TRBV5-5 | CASSLDQGAHEKLFF | TGTGCCAGCAGCTTGGACCAGGGGGCGCATGAAAAACTGTTTTTT
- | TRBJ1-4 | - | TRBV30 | CAWSVSRNEKLFF | TGTGCCTGGAGTGTGTCGCGGAATGAAAAACTGTTTTTT
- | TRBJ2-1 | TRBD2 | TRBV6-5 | CASSYRTSGYNEQFF | TGTGCCAGCAGTTACAGGACTAGCGGTTACAATGAGCAGTTCTTC
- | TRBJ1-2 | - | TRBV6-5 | CASRRDLTEGYTF | TGTGCCAGCAGAAGGGACCTTACGGAGGGCTACACCTTC
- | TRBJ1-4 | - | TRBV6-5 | CASTDGALVVF | TGTGCCAGCACCGACGGGGCACTCGTAGTATTT
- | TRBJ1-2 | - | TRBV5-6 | CASSLTDYGYTF | TGTGCCAGCAGCTTAACAGATTATGGCTACACCTTC
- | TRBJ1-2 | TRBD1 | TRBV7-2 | CASSFTGGAGGYTF | TGTGCCAGCAGCTTCACAGGGGGCGCGGGGGGCTACACCTTC
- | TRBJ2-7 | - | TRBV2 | CASGLYSIFYEQYF | TGTGCCAGCGGGTTATATAGTATATTTTACGAGCAGTACTTC
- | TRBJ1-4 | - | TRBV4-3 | CASSQEAQGVGQLNEKLFF | TGCGCCAGCAGCCAAGAGGCTCAAGGAGTAGGCCAACTTAATGAAAAACTGTTTTTT
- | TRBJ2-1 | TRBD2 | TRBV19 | CASTMTSSGSLDEQFF | TGTGCCAGTACCATGACCTCTAGCGGGAGTTTAGATGAGCAGTTCTTC
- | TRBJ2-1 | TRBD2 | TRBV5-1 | CASSTSSGIGNEQFF | TGCGCCAGCAGCACCTCTAGCGGGATAGGGAATGAGCAGTTCTTC
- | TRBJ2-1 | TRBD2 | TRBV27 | CASTGTSGHNEQFF | TGTGCCAGCACCGGGACTAGCGGACACAATGAGCAGTTCTTC
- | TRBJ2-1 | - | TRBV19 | CASTDTGSYNEQFF | TGTGCCAGTACCGATACGGGCTCCTACAATGAGCAGTTCTTC
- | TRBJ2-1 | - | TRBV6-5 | CASSYSKWNEQFF | TGTGCCAGCAGTTACTCGAAGTGGAATGAGCAGTTCTTC
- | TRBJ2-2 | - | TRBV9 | CASSPSLGEAGELFF | TGTGCCAGCAGCCCCTCTTTAGGGGAGGCCGGGGAGCTGTTTTTT
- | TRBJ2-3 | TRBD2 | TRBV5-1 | CASSFRGRADTQYF | TGCGCCAGCAGCTTTCGGGGGAGGGCAGATACGCAGTATTTT
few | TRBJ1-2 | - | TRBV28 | CASSGGPHYGYTF | TGTGCCAGCAGTGGGGGACCCCACTATGGCTACACCTTC
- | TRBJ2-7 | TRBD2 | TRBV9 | CASSTSGSGYEQYF | TGTGCCAGCAGCACTAGCGGGAGTGGGTACGAGCAGTACTTC
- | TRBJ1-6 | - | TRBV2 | CASRVTGTENSPLHF | TGTGCCAGCAGGGTTACCGGGACGGAAAATTCACCCCTCCACTTT
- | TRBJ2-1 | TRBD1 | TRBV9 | CASSVATWGQPYNEQFF | TGTGCCAGCAGCGTAGCTACCTGGGGACAGCCCTACAATGAGCAGTTCTTC
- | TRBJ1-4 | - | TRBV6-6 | CASRGVAEKLFF | TGTGCCAGCAGGGGGGTTGCTGAAAAACTGTTTTTT
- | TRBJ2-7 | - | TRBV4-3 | CASSQEALSYEQYF | TGCGCCAGCAGCCAAGAGGCCCTCTCCTACGAGCAGTACTTC
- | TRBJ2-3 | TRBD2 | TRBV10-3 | CAISLSGVADTQYF | TGTGCCATCAGTCTTAGCGGGGTAGCAGATACGCAGTATTTT
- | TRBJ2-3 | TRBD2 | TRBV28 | CASSFGASGSTDTQYF | TGTGCCAGCAGTTTCGGGGCTAGCGGTAGCACAGATACGCAGTATTTT
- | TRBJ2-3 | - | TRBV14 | CASSQEDVDTQYF | TGTGCCAGCAGCCAAGAGGATGTTGATACGCAGTATTTT
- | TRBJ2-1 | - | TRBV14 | CASSQSVGTPISNEQFF | TGTGCCAGCAGCCAGTCGGTCGGGACCCCCATTTCTAATGAGCAGTTCTTC
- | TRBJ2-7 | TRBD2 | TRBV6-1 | CATVAGAAPSYEQYF | TGTGCCACCGTAGCGGGAGCCGCACCCTCCTACGAGCAGTACTTC
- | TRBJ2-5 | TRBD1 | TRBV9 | CASSPQDRGPETQYF | TGTGCCAGCAGCCCCCAGGACAGGGGGCCTGAGACCCAGTACTTC
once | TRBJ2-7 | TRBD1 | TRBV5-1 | CASSFRDRGFEQYF | TGCGCCAGCAGCTTCCGGGACAGAGGCTTTGAGCAGTACTTC
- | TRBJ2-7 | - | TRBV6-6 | CASSYSYGTHYEQYF | TGTGCCAGCAGTTACTCATACGGGACTCACTACGAGCAGTACTTC
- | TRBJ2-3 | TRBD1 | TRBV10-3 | CAIGDRGGVDTQYF | TGTGCCATCGGGGACAGGGGGGGAGTAGATACGCAGTATTTT
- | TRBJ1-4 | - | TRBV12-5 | CASGPTEKLFF | TGTGCTAGTGGCCCAACTGAAAAACTGTTTTTT
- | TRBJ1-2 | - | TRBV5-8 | CASSLKATGSWSNYGYTF | TGTGCCAGCAGCTTGAAGGCAACAGGTTCTTGGAGTAACTATGGCTACACCTTC
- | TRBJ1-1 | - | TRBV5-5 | CASSTAGANTEAFF | TGTGCCAGCTCCACGGCAGGGGCGAACACTGAAGCTTTCTTT
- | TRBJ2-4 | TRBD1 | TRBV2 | CASSKDRGENIQYF | TGTGCCAGCAGCAAGGACAGGGGTGAAAACATTCAGTACTTC